The sequence of this T cell receptor (beta chain) was determined in a study of CD8 T cells in ankylosing spondylitis. General study points: Reportedly, significant enrichment of disease-linked clones occurred in matched ankylosing spondylitis synovial fluid. Disease-linked clones, CD8+, were relatively rare in peripheral blood. Ankylosing spondylitis blood appeared to be characterized by a TCR beta motif of 8 or 9 highly homologous variants.

A quantitative 5'-RACE method, one with molecular barcodes, was used to make TCR beta libraries. TCRdb used MiXCR to reprocess the 5' RACE reads, holding one entry per CDR3 protein. This sample yields about 700,000 distinct CDR3 sequences, of which 15% to 20% are seen a single time; around 20% belongs to the top ten. In the case of this clonotype: The antigen is unknown.

The receptor was derived from a male donor with ankylosing spondylitis. Input material: blood, either unsorted or a sorted T cell fraction (not recorded which).

The CDR3 nucleotides read TGTGCCAGCAGCTTAACAGGACTGATCACAGATACGCAGTATTTT. This gives the protein CASSLTGLITDTQYF. The chain recombines TRBV7-3 with TRBJ2-3, with D possibly TRBD2 on 5 matching bases. CDR3 length: 15 amino acids. Trimming took 0 bases from V and 2 from J, leaving 9 bases between them. Germline CDR1 and CDR2: SGHTA and FQGTGA.